One sample yielded the 20 T cell receptor beta chains listed below, sequenced in a study of vaccination and CD4 T cells after COVID-19. Their antigens are not known. Treatment given: approximately nine-day PBMC culture with coronavirus spike peptide pools or control peptides (ViraFEST assay). The Oncomine TCR Beta short-read assay was applied to DNA of cultured CD4+ T cells. TCRdb itself ran the PCR reads through MiXCR, one entry per CDR3 protein. The data hold some 15,000 distinct CDR3 sequences, with about 48% observed a single time. The sample in question was CD4+ T cells from blood, cultured in vitro, obtained before SARS-CoV-2 vaccination. These receptors all come from a human donor who had recovered from COVID-19.

This clonotype showed up just once. The V gene is TRBV6-2 or TRBV6-3, the J gene TRBJ2-7; D call uncertain. This CDR3 contains 13 residues. Trimming took 4 bases from V and 1 from J, leaving 8 bases between them. Per germline, CDR1 MNHEY and CDR2 SVGEGT. For the CDR3, the DNA is TGTGCCAGCAGTTTGACACGGTCCTACGAGCAGTACTTC. Translated, it gives CASSLTRSYEQYF.

This chain joins TRBV6-1 and TRBJ1-3; TRBD1 is a possible D gene (5 bases). V lost 6 bases to trimming and J lost 0 bases, with 21 bases between them. The germline gives CDR1 MNHNS, CDR2 SASEGT. There are 18 residues in the CDR3. CDR3 residues: CASRGDFAGKGSGNTIYF. In DNA form, the CDR3 reads TGTGCCAGCAGGGGGGATTTCGCAGGCAAGGGCTCTGGAAACACCATATATTTT.

The V gene is TRBV6-1, the J gene TRBJ2-7, with D tentatively TRBD1 (6 bases). The V end lost 6 bases, the J end lost 3 bases, and 18 bases lay between the germline ends. This CDR3 contains 15 residues. Per the germline V gene, CDR1 is MNHNS and CDR2 is SASEGT. This CDR3 reads CASSPNRVTFYEQYF. The CDR3 DNA is TGTGCCAGCAGCCCCAACAGGGTAACCTTCTACGAGCAGTACTTC.

The chain is built from TRBV7-2 and TRBJ1-5; 10 bases line up with TRBD1. V was pared by 5 bases and J by 2 bases, with 9 bases of the junction left unmatched. The CDR3 is 17 residues long. Germline V gene sequence: CDR1 SGHTA, CDR2 FQGNSA. The CDR3 sequence: CASSQRTGGEGNQPQHF. The CDR3 DNA reads as TGTGCCAGCAGCCAAAGGACAGGGGGAGAAGGCAATCAGCCCCAGCATTTT.

This clonotype was picked up one time. The genes are TRBV7-9 and TRBJ2-7; the D gene is possibly TRBD2 (6 bases). Trimming left V 3 bases short and J 0 bases short, with 9 bases between. The CDR3 loop spans 14 amino acids. Germline assignment: CDR1 SEHNR and CDR2 FQNEAQ (reference sequence). This CDR3 is CASSLASASYEQYF. The CDR3 DNA follows: TGTGCCAGCAGCTTGGCTAGCGCCTCCTACGAGCAGTACTTC.

CDR3 in amino acids: CSARTDAYEQYF. In DNA form, the CDR3 reads TGCAGTGCTCGGACGGACGCCTACGAGCAGTACTTC. This chain uses TRBV20-1 with TRBJ2-7; D is unclear. Looked up from germline, CDR1 is DFQATT and CDR2 is SNEGSKA (reference sequence). The CDR3 consists of 12 residues. V was trimmed by 5 bases and J by 2 bases, leaving 10 bases between them.

The chain combines TRBV12-3 or TRBV12-4 with TRBJ2-7; TRBD1 matches at 10 bases. CDR3 length: 14 residues. V trimming: 6 bases; J trimming: 6 bases; junction bases outside the gene matches: 8. The CDR3 loop reads CASRGPGQGSEQYF. The CDR3 region has the DNA TGTGCCAGCAGAGGCCCGGGACAGGGGTCCGAGCAGTACTTC.

This chain uses TRBV19 with TRBJ1-2; D is ambiguous. The germline V gene has CDR1 LNHDA and CDR2 SQIVND (reference sequence). The germline V and J ends were trimmed by 4 bases and 2 bases, with 17 bases remaining between them. The CDR3 runs 16 residues. The CDR3 spells CASSNPSVERNYGYTF. The CDR3 DNA reads as TGTGCCAGTAGTAACCCCTCCGTTGAGAGGAACTATGGCTACACCTTC.

The DNA for the CDR3 is TGTGCCAGCAGTGCAGGTTCTGAAGCTTTCTTT. This sequence encodes CASSAGSEAFF. The rearrangement links TRBV6-1 to TRBJ1-1; D unresolved. The V end lost 4 bases, the J end lost 6 bases, and 6 bases lay between the germline ends. This CDR3 region has 11 residues. Germline V lookup: CDR1 MNHNS, CDR2 SASEGT.

This clonotype was counted a few times. The gene calls are TRBV7-2 and TRBJ2-5, with 8 nucleotides matching TRBD2. Germline CDR1 and CDR2: SGHTA and FQGNSA. The CDR3 contains 15 residues. After removal of 2 bases from V and 5 bases from J, the junction contained 7 bases not matched to a gene. The CDR3 bases are TGTGCCAGCAGCTTATCCAGCGGGGGTGAGGAGACCCAGTACTTC. Protein product: CASSLSSGGEETQYF.

This clonotype was seen more than once but under ten times. The chain has TRBV12-3 or TRBV12-4 and TRBJ2-7; D is unclear. Trimming removed 5 bases at V and 6 bases at J, with 20 bases between. The CDR3 runs to 15 residues. The CDR3: CASSADSIRSAEQYF. The CDR3 nucleotides read TGTGCCAGCAGTGCCGACTCCATCAGGTCGGCCGAGCAGTACTTC.

The J gene is TRBJ1-6, the V gene TRBV10-3; 7 nucleotides match TRBD1. V shed 6 bases and J 8 bases; nucleotides not matched to a gene: 4. Germline CDR1 reads ENHRY; CDR2 reads SYGVKD. The length of the CDR3 is 13 residues. CDR3 sequence: CAISSGGDSPLHF. In DNA, the CDR3 is TGTGCCATCAGCTCAGGGGGGGATTCACCCCTCCACTTT.

This clonotype has more than one count but fewer than ten. The chain recombines TRBV7-6 with TRBJ2-5; TRBD2 might be the D (5 bases). Germline CDR1 SGHVS, CDR2 FNYEAQ. This CDR3 region has 12 residues. V was cut by 4 bases and J by 7 bases, with 10 bases left in between. CDR3 coding DNA: TGTGCCAGCAGCTCCGAGGCGGGGACCCAGTACTTC. It codes for CASSSEAGTQYF.

This chain links TRBV27 with TRBJ2-2; D may be TRBD1 (6 bases). The CDR3 contains 16 residues. In germline, CDR1 is MNHEY, CDR2 SMNVEV (reference sequence). V shed 5 bases and J shed 0 bases, with 13 bases lying between them. DNA of the CDR3: TGTGCCAGCAGTCCGTCCTACAGGGCGAACACCGGGGAGCTGTTTTTT. It encodes CASSPSYRANTGELFF.

V usage is TRBV6-4 and J usage is TRBJ2-1, with 12 bases matching TRBD2. The V segment lost 2 bases and the J segment 8 bases; nucleotides outside the gene matches: 7. This CDR3 region has 16 residues. Germline V CDR1 and CDR2: MRHNA, SNTAGT. The CDR3 sequence is CASSDVLAGGPDEQFF. DNA of the CDR3: TGTGCCAGCAGTGACGTGCTAGCGGGAGGGCCGGATGAGCAGTTCTTC.

This clonotype was observed a few times. The chain combines TRBV20-1 with TRBJ2-3; D call uncertain. Trimming left V 0 bases short and J 7 bases short, with 17 bases between. Germline lookup yields CDR1 DFQATT and CDR2 SNEGSKA (reference sequence). The CDR3 has 15 residues. CDR3 DNA sequence: TGCAGTGCTAGAGATCGGCCCAGCGTAACATATACGCAGTATTTT. It yields the protein CSARDRPSVTYTQYF.

The CDR3 nucleotides read TGCAGTGCAACCCAGGAAGGGACAGATTTGAACACCGGGGAGCTGTTTTTT. Amino acids: CSATQEGTDLNTGELFF. This chain joins TRBV20-1 and TRBJ2-2, with 7 nucleotides matching TRBD1. Germline values: CDR1 DFQATT, CDR2 SNEGSKA (reference sequence). CDR3 length: 17 amino acids. The junction had 14 bases not matched to a gene; V was cut back by 6 bases and J by 1 base.

Only a few counts were recorded for this clonotype. The rearrangement links TRBV20-1 to TRBJ2-1; TRBD2 matches 7 bases. The CDR3 spans 14 residues. CDR1 and CDR2 (germline): DFQATT, SNEGSKA (reference sequence). After removal of 5 bases from V and 6 bases from J, the junction contained 10 bases not matched to a gene. The CDR3 DNA reads TGCAGTGCTCCACGGGGCGGGGGACTCAATGAGCAGTTCTTC. This translates into CSAPRGGGLNEQFF.

The gene calls are TRBV7-9 and TRBJ1-1; no clear D. CDR1 and CDR2 from the germline V gene are SEHNR and FQNEAQ (reference sequence). The CDR3 contains 11 residues. Trimming cost V 3 bases and J 8 bases, with 7 bases left between them. The chain's CDR3 is CASSLMTEAFF. CDR3 DNA: TGTGCCAGCAGCTTGATGACAGAAGCTTTCTTT.

The sample holds a few counts of this clonotype. The J gene is TRBJ2-5, the V gene TRBV11-3; 7 nucleotides align to TRBD1. The CDR3 consists of 14 residues. Germline V gene lookup returns CDR1 SGHNT and CDR2 YENEEA. The V segment lost 5 bases and the J segment 5 bases; nucleotides outside the gene matches: 8. CDR3 in DNA: TGTGCCAGCAGCCGAAACAGGGGTTTGGAGACCCAGTACTTC. Encoded protein: CASSRNRGLETQYF.